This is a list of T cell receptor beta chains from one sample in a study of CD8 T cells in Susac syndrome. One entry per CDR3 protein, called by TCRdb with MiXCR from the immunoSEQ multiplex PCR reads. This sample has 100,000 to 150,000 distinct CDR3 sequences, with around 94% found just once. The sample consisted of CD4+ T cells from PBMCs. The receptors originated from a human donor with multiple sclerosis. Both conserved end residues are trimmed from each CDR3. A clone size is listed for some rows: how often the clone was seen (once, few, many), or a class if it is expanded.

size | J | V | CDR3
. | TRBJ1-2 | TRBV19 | ASTGTGNYGYT
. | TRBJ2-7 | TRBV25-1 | ASSAATGGLSYEQY
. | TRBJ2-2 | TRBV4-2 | ASSQAGGRGTGELF
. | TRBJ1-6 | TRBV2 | ASSERPQTTGANSPLH
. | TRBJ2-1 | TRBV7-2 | ASSLSAGGLDEQF
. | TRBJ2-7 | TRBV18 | ASSPLPVSYEQY
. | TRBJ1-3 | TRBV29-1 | SVDDRSGNTIY
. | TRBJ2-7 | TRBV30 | AWSKLASSYEQY
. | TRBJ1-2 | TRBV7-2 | ASSFLTGENGYT
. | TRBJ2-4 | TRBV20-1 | SARPGLAGGTGAKNIQY
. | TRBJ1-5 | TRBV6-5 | ASRQDWNQPQH
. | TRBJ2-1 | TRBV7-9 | ASSPRTSSTRNEQF
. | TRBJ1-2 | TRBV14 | ASSRETGGYGYT
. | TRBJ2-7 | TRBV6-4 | ASSKGQGISYEQY
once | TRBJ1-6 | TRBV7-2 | ASSLGADYNSPLH
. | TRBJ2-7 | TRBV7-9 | ASSSSGLAGGHPSYEQY
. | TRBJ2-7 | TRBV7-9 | ASSLVGGIYEQY
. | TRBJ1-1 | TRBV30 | AWTGGWTTEAF
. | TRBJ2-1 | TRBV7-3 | ASSSTTGNEQF
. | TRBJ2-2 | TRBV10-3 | AINGGDSTGELF
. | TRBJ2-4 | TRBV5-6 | ASSLAGVSIQY
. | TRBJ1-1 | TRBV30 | AWTYTGRATEAF
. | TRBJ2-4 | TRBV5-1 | ASSFGLAGASNIQY
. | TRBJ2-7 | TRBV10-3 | AIRGGASYEQY
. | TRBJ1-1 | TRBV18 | ASSPNRGLNEAF
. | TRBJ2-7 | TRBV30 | AWTKSRTGSLYEQY
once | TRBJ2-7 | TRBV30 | AWRDPGPRYEQY
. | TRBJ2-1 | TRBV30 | AWSSWGGGEQF
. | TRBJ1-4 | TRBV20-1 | SAREIGRANEKLF
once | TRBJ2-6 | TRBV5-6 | ASSIGGLFAGANVLT
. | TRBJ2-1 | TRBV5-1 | ASGLIGGNEQF
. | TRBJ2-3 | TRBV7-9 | ATGTADTQY
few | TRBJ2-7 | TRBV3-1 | ASSQDLGAGFPYEQY
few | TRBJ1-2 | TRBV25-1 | ASRYRGGYGYT
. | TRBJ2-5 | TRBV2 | ASSLQGAEETQY
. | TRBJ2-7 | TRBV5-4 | ASSTPRAGDSYEQY
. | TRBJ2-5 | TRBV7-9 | ASSSSRASTDYTQETQY
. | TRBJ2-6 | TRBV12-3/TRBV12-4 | ASTDNVANVLT
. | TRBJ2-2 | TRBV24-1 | ATSDFGGGSAPAELF
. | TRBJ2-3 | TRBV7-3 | ASSLTKRGTDTQY
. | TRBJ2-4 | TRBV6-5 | ASSYWGLGDIQY
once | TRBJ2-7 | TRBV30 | AWSVLAGEVDEQY
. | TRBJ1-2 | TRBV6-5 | ASRPGQGYGYT
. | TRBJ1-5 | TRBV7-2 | ASSLYENQPQH
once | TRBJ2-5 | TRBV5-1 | ASSFREGSQETQY
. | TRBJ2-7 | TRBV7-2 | ASSSQGAYEQY
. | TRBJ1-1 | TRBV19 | ASIGNTEAF
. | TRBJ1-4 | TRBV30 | AWNYGTGGEKLF
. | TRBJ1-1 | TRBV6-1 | ASNRQGLMNTEAF
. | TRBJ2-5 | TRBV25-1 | ATQIFTGAGQETQY
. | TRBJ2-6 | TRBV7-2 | ASRPTSGANVLT
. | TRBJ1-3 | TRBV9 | ASSVDRANPTSGNTIY